A selection of T cell receptor beta chains follows, all from one sample in a study of blood T cell repertoires in COVID-19. TCRdb keeps only in-frame clones here, not all; method: immunoSEQ multiplex PCR. The sample carries a few hundred thousand clones, about 90% recorded once. Material: PBMCs or T cells enriched from blood (not recorded which). These receptors were obtained from a woman in her twenties or thirties who had recovered from COVID-19. The conserved cysteine and the conserved F or W are not part of the CDR3 here.

v_gene	j_gene	CDR3aa
TRBV28	TRBJ1-2	AWGRQGTIGYGYT
TRBV5-4	TRBJ2-1	ASSDPASGGANEQF
TRBV6-2/TRBV6-3	TRBJ1-6	ASSRVLRGNSPLH
TRBV7-9	TRBJ2-4	ASSLVGLAKNIQY
TRBV27	TRBJ1-6	ASSLSAVNYSPLH
TRBV7-6	TRBJ1-1	ASSLELGAATTEAF
TRBV20-1	TRBJ2-7	SASSGQPYEQY
TRBV18	TRBJ1-5	ASSEQIDQPQH
TRBV9	TRBJ1-1	ASSGNRNWDTEAF
TRBV14	TRBJ1-1	ASSEDRGSLNTEAF
TRBV4-1	TRBJ1-5	ASSQEQGLSNQPQH
TRBV19	TRBJ1-1	ASTDDPGGTEAF
TRBV30	TRBJ1-2	AWIRGEGGYT
TRBV21-1	TRBJ2-5	ASSKALRQETQY
TRBV6-1	TRBJ2-7	ASSFSRNEQY
TRBV15	TRBJ1-3	ATSRDAGGRNTIY
TRBV29-1	TRBJ1-1	SVSYRTDNTEAF
TRBV2	TRBJ1-4	ASSDDDRGNEKLF
TRBV19	TRBJ2-5	ASSTLQPTRGETQY
TRBV7-8	TRBJ2-2	ASSRDRAWELF
TRBV28	TRBJ1-2	ASSSGAGTVGGYT
TRBV5-1	TRBJ2-1	ASSLETPYNEQF
TRBV3-1/TRBV3-2	TRBJ2-2	ASSQSGGVTGELF